One sample yielded the 8 T cell receptor beta chains listed below, sequenced in a study of a mutant IDH1 vaccine in newly diagnosed glioma (dated by TCRdb to about 2021). Explained via the paper, the time point label denotes: week 23, last vaccination. A 20-mer mutant IDH1 peptide at 300 micrograms in Montanide made up each vaccine dose, which was injected subcutaneously together with topical imiquimod. These TCRs are of unknown antigen specificity. The library was built by means of the immunoSEQ multiplex PCR assay. TCRdb mirrors the immuneACCESS table, restricted to in-frame sequences. Some clones are absent from its copies; in checked studies, under half trace to an unresolved V gene, and the reason for the others is unknown. This sample comprises 35,000 to 50,000 clones, 70% to 85% of them detected only once. Of the sample, 2% to 2.5% is held by the ten largest clones. Sample: PBMCs, taken from a glioma patient whose treatment included an IDH1 peptide vaccine. These receptors were obtained from a woman aged 18 to 35 with glioma. Some clones in this sample may be carry-over from other donors' samples.

The V call is TRBV7-2, the J call TRBJ2-7; 7 bases map to TRBD2. The junction had 5 bases not matched to a gene; V was cut back by 1 base and J by 2 bases. Germline loops: CDR1 SGHTA, CDR2 FQGNSA. This CDR3 is 15 amino acids long. DNA of the CDR3: TGTGCCAGCAGCTTAGAGCGGGGCCCACCCTACGAGCAGTACTTC. This gives the protein CASSLERGPPYEQYF.

The chain couples TRBV6-1 to TRBJ2-7; 11 bases agree with TRBD2. This CDR3 has 15 amino acids. From germline, CDR1 is MNHNS and CDR2 SASEGT. V lost 4 bases and J lost 3; bases outside the gene matches: 5. The CDR3 nucleotides are TGTGCCAGCAGTGCCGGGACTAGCGGCTACTACGAGCAGTACTTC. Protein sequence: CASSAGTSGYYEQYF.

This clone was seen once. The gene calls are TRBV7-8 and TRBJ1-2; no clear D. The CDR3 covers 13 residues. Trimming stripped 5 bases from V and 8 bases from J, with 15 bases between. The germline V gene has CDR1 SGHVS and CDR2 FQNEAQ. CDR3 nucleotides: TGTGCCAGCAGCATAATAACTCAAGGGGGCTACACCTTC. Protein product: CASSIITQGGYTF. Complete variable domain (other parts from reference TRBV7-8 and TRBJ1-2): GAGVSQSPRYKVAKRGQDVALRCDPISGHVSLFWYQQALGQGPEFLTYFQNEAQLDKSGLPSDRFFAERPEGSVSTLKIQRTQQEDSAVYLCASSIITQGGYTFGSGTRLTVV.

The J gene is TRBJ1-5, the V gene TRBV18, with TRBD1 as a possible D gene (5 bases). V lost 0 bases to trimming and J lost 4 bases, with 16 bases between them. Germline V CDR1 and CDR2: KGHSH, LQKENI. The CDR3 has 17 amino acids. The CDR3 nucleotides read TGTGCCAGCTCACCACCCGGGACCGCGGTGAATAATCAGCCCCAGCATTTT. Amino acids: CASSPPGTAVNNQPQHF.

This clone appeared a single time. Other DNA sequences from this sample encode an identical CDR3 as well. J is TRBJ2-5 and V is TRBV9; D is unclear. Per germline, CDR1 SGDLS and CDR2 YYNGEE. The CDR3 covers 10 residues. V gave up 3 bases and J gave up 4 bases, with 1 base separating them. Written as DNA, the CDR3 is TGTGCCAGCAGCGGAGAGACCCAGTACTTC. The encoded protein is CASSGETQYF.

This clone was counted once. The rearrangement uses TRBV5-1 and TRBJ2-2, with 7 positions matching TRBD1. V shed 5 bases and J 5 bases; nucleotides not matched to a gene: 3. There are 13 residues in the CDR3. CDR1 and CDR2 (germline): SGHRS, YFSETQ. DNA of the CDR3: TGCGCCAGCAGTCAGGGGGTTACCGGGGAGCTGTTTTTT. Translating it yields CASSQGVTGELFF.

The chain links TRBV5-1 to TRBJ2-4, with TRBD1 matching over 9 bases. V gave up 4 bases and J gave up 1 base; unmatched junction bases: 3. Germline V gene lookup returns CDR1 SGHRS and CDR2 YFSETQ. The length of the CDR3 is 15 residues. CDR3 bases: TGCGCCAGCAGCCAAGGACAGGGGGCCAAAAACATTCAGTACTTC. Its protein product is CASSQGQGAKNIQYF.

This clone occurred a few times. J is TRBJ1-2 and V is TRBV27; tentatively, D is TRBD1 (6 bases). The V and J ends lost 8 bases and 0 bases respectively, with 10 bases between them. The CDR3 is 13 amino acids. Germline CDR1 and CDR2: MNHEY and SMNVEV (reference sequence). CDR3 in amino acids: CASGGTPNYGYTF. As DNA, the CDR3 is TGTGCCAGCGGCGGGACACCTAACTATGGCTACACCTTC.